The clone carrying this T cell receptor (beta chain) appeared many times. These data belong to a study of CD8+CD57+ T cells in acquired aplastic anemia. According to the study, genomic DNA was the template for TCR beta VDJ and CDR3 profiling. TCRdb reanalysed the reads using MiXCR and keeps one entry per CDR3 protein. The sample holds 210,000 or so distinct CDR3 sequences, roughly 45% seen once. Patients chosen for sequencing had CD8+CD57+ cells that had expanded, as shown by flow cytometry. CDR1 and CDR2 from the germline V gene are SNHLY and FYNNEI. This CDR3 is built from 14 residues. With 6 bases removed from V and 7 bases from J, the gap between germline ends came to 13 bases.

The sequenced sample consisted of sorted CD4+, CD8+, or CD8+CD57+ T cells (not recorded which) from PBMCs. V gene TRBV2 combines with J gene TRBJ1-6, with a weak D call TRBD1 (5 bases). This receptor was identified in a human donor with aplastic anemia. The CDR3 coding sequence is TGTGCCAGCAGGGCAGGGAATCCCAATTCACCCCTCCACTTT. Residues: CASRAGNPNSPLHF.